Listed below are T cell receptor beta chains from one sample, sequenced in a study of cytomegalovirus exposure and HLA in healthy donors. Measured with immunoSEQ multiplex PCR; TCRdb has only the in-frame clones, and not every one. Of about 200,000 clones listed, 70% to 80% were seen once; the top ten hold approximately 1.4%. Material for sequencing was PBMCs. The receptors here all came from a girl under 18 in good health and CMV-seropositive. The CDR3 runs from the conserved cysteine through the conserved F or W. The D gene is left open where the match is weak. Size is omitted from some rows. Given values are once, few, many or a class for expanded clones.

clone_size j_call d_call v_call cdr3_length cdr3_aa cdr3_nt
NA TRBJ2-4 NA TRBV25-1 16 CASSDRGGVAKNIQYF TGTGCCAGCAGTGACAGGGGAGGGGTAGCCAAAAACATTCAGTACTTC
NA TRBJ2-3 NA TRBV20-1 11 CSARRGDTQYF TGCAGTGCAAGACGAGGAGATACGCAGTATTTT
NA TRBJ2-5 TRBD1 TRBV6-5 16 CASSYLPRQGEETQYF TGTGCCAGCAGTTACCTACCTCGACAGGGAGAGGAGACCCAGTACTTC
NA TRBJ2-7 NA TRBV6-5 15 CASSYSLQDSYEQYF TGTGCCAGCAGTTACTCGCTCCAGGACTCCTACGAGCAGTACTTC
NA TRBJ2-7 NA TRBV11-3 14 CASSPSVGSYEQYF TGTGCCAGCAGCCCTAGTGTCGGCTCCTACGAGCAGTACTTC
NA TRBJ1-2 NA TRBV7-9 14 CASSSGTGVYGYTF TGTGCCAGCAGCTCGGGTACAGGCGTCTATGGCTACACCTTC
NA TRBJ2-2 TRBD1 TRBV19 17 CASSIVVWGQGNGELFF TGTGCCAGTAGTATAGTAGTTTGGGGACAGGGGAACGGGGAGCTGTTTTTT
once TRBJ2-3 TRBD2 TRBV30 19 CAWSITRRTSGNHTDTQYF TGTGCCTGGAGCATCACTAGACGGACTAGCGGGAACCACACAGATACGCAGTATTTT
NA TRBJ1-2 NA TRBV30 11 CAWRQGYGYTF TGTGCCTGGAGACAGGGTTATGGCTACACCTTC
NA TRBJ2-5 TRBD2 TRBV29-1 14 CSVDIAGGLKAQYF TGCAGCGTTGACATAGCGGGGGGCCTGAAGGCCCAGTACTTC
NA TRBJ2-7 NA TRBV4-1 12 CASSHGSYEQYF TGCGCCAGCAGCCACGGTTCTTACGAGCAGTACTTC
few TRBJ2-1 TRBD2 TRBV7-8 19 CASSLDFAGGTAPYNEQFF TGTGCCAGCAGCTTAGATTTCGCGGGGGGCACCGCCCCCTACAATGAGCAGTTCTTC
NA TRBJ1-5 NA TRBV20-1 10 CSAYDQPQHF TGCAGTGCTTATGATCAGCCCCAGCATTTT
NA TRBJ2-2 NA TRBV5-6 19 CASSLGVQGKSTNTGELFF TGTGCCAGCAGCTTGGGTGTACAGGGAAAATCTACGAACACCGGGGAGCTGTTTTTT
NA TRBJ1-2 TRBD1 TRBV7-2 14 CASSLGGQACGYTF TGTGCCAGCAGCTTAGGGGGACAGGCCTGTGGCTACACCTTC
NA TRBJ2-5 NA TRBV5-6 16 CASSLRRGPFEETQYF TGTGCCAGCAGCTTGAGGCGGGGGCCATTCGAAGAGACCCAGTACTTC
NA TRBJ1-2 NA TRBV11-2 13 CASSKTGSIGYTF TGTGCCAGCAGCAAAACAGGGTCTATTGGCTACACCTTC
NA TRBJ2-1 NA TRBV5-6 14 CASRERAGYNEQFF TGTGCCAGCAGGGAGCGCGCGGGGTACAATGAGCAGTTCTTC
NA TRBJ2-6 NA TRBV7-2 17 CASSLLAGVSGANVLTF TGTGCCAGCAGCCTTCTCGCCGGAGTCTCTGGGGCCAACGTCCTGACTTTC
NA TRBJ2-5 TRBD1 TRBV7-2 14 CASSPDRVAETQYF TGTGCCAGCAGCCCGGACAGGGTCGCCGAGACCCAGTACTTC
NA TRBJ1-4 NA TRBV6-5 15 CASRLRRAANEKLFF TGTGCCAGCAGGCTCAGGAGGGCAGCTAATGAAAAACTGTTTTTT
once TRBJ2-7 NA TRBV6-5 15 CASSHAGARRDEQYF TGTGCCAGCAGCCACGCGGGGGCCCGCCGGGACGAGCAGTACTTC
NA TRBJ2-1 TRBD1 TRBV10-3 15 CAISEGTGGLNEQFF TGTGCCATCAGTGAGGGGACAGGGGGACTCAATGAGCAGTTCTTC
NA TRBJ2-7 NA TRBV6-5 13 CASSRTISYEQYF TGTGCCAGCAGCCGGACTATCTCCTACGAGCAGTACTTC
NA TRBJ2-7 NA TRBV11-2 15 CASSLRTTTSYEQYF TGTGCCAGCAGCTTACGGACAACGACCTCCTACGAGCAGTACTTC
NA TRBJ2-5 NA TRBV21-1 15 CASSKSSWTSCNQYF TGTGCCAGCAGCAAAAGTTCTTGGACTAGCTGTAATCAGTACTTC
few TRBJ1-6 NA TRBV19 14 CASTRDTANSPLHF TGTGCCAGTACCCGGGACACAGCTAATTCACCCCTCCACTTT
NA TRBJ1-5 NA TRBV4-1 12 CASSQAGQPQHF TGCGCCAGCAGCCAAGCAGGGCAGCCCCAGCATTTT
NA TRBJ2-1 TRBD1 TRBV2 18 CAMDGTGTGGRNNNEQFF TGTGCCATGGACGGCACCGGGACAGGGGGTAGAAATAACAATGAGCAGTTCTTC
NA TRBJ2-1 NA TRBV4-1 16 CASSQNTGYNGNEQFF TGCGCCAGCAGCCAAAATACAGGGTATAACGGCAATGAGCAGTTCTTC
NA TRBJ2-5 NA TRBV5-1 15 CASSLVPGSQETQYF TGCGCCAGCAGCTTGGTGCCGGGATCTCAAGAGACCCAGTACTTC
NA TRBJ2-7 NA TRBV4-3 16 CASSQDRARVPYEQYF TGCGCCAGCAGCCAAGATAGGGCCAGGGTCCCCTACGAGCAGTACTTC
NA TRBJ2-1 TRBD2 TRBV4-3 15 CASSQDRGDWNEQFF TGCGCCAGCAGCCAAGATCGGGGGGATTGGAATGAGCAGTTCTTC
once TRBJ1-2 TRBD1 TRBV7-9 14 CASSSRTGYGGYTF TGTGCCAGCAGCTCGCGGACAGGGTATGGTGGCTACACCTTC
NA TRBJ1-1 NA TRBV6-5 13 CASSTPRGTEAFF TGTGCCAGCAGTACACCTAGGGGCACTGAAGCTTTCTTT
NA TRBJ1-1 NA TRBV5-1 15 CASSSTDQGGSEAFF TGCGCCAGCAGCTCGACGGATCAGGGTGGGTCTGAAGCTTTCTTT
NA TRBJ2-2 NA TRBV6-5 13 CASSFGGTGELFF TGTGCCAGCAGCTTCGGCGGGACCGGGGAGCTGTTTTTT
NA TRBJ1-6 TRBD1 TRBV27 16 CASSWTGGSYNSPLHF TGTGCCAGCAGTTGGACAGGGGGCTCCTATAATTCACCCCTCCACTTT
few TRBJ1-5 NA TRBV7-9 12 CASSTGYQPQHF TGTGCCAGCAGCACAGGGTATCAGCCCCAGCATTTT